This T cell receptor (beta chain) was obtained from a study of blood T cell repertoires in COVID-19. Germline CDR1 SGHKS, CDR2 YYEKEE (reference sequence). V lost 4 bases to trimming and J lost 2 bases, with 15 bases between them. The length of the CDR3 is 15 residues. This clone has just one count. Repertoires were generated with immunoSEQ multiplex PCR, while TCRdb's copy carries only in-frame clones and drops some. The repertoire holds more than 95,000 clones, with around nine tenths as singletons. The TCR sequence derives from a human donor in a cohort sampled during active COVID-19. V usage is TRBV5-5 and J usage is TRBJ1-2, with D maybe TRBD1 (6 bases). The sample taken for sequencing was peripheral blood. CDR3 nucleotides: TGTGCCAGCAGCAACCGGGACACGGTCAACTATGGCTACACCTTC. Its protein product is CASSNRDTVNYGYTF.